The sequence of this T cell receptor beta chain was determined in a study of cytomegalovirus exposure and HLA in healthy donors. This CDR3 contains 13 residues. V was pared by 5 bases and J by 2 bases, with 1 base of the junction left unmatched. Germline V gene data show CDR1 as SGHTA and CDR2 as FQGNSA. PCR primers comprised 60 Vbeta and 13 Jbeta primers. Original analysis: In a later analysis, of around 80 million unique beta chains, around 11 million appeared in at least two donors. Repertoires were generated with immunoSEQ multiplex PCR, while TCRdb's copy carries only in-frame clones and drops some. D and trimming come from the DNA, and the V and J calls and clone size come from that table. The sample carries over 100,000 clones, over 60% recorded once. Regarding this clone: Antigen: not known.

General study findings and limits: The authors later found most CMV-associated TCR beta chains appeared HLA-restricted. Certain sequence variants were highly shared and formed a cluster, and this cluster was likely a sequencing artifact.

The sequenced sample consisted of PBMCs. The chain links TRBV7-2 to TRBJ2-7; 9 bases line up with TRBD2. This receptor was obtained from a man aged 55-75 years in good health and CMV-seropositive. In DNA, the CDR3 is TGTGCCAGCAGCCCTAGCGGGGCCTACGAGCAGTACTTC. Residues: CASSPSGAYEQYF.